Listed below are T cell receptor beta chains from one sample, sequenced in a study of tumor-infiltrating lymphocytes in primary liver carcinoma. TCRdb fed the multiplex PCR reads into MiXCR, producing one record per CDR3 protein. The table has more than 100,000 distinct CDR3 sequences, roughly 70% seen once. The sequenced material came from tumor-adjacent normal liver tissue. The receptors come from a woman between 55 and 75 years old with primary liver carcinoma and hepatitis B virus infection. CDR3s include the opening cysteine and the closing phenylalanine or tryptophan. D genes are given only for firm matches. Clone size is given for some rows only: seen once, a few or many times, or a class if the clone is expanded.

j_gene,d_gene,v_gene,abundance,CDR3nt,CDR3aa
TRBJ2-5,TRBD2,TRBV5-5,NA,TGCGCCAGCAGCTTGGGGACTACGGGGCGAGAGACCCAGTACTTC,CASSLGTTGRETQYF
TRBJ2-7,NA,TRBV10-2,many,TGTGCCAGCAGTGAACGGGGTTACGAGCAGTACTTC,CASSERGYEQYF
TRBJ1-1,NA,TRBV29-1,NA,TGCAGCGTGGTCAGGCGTCAATCCTTTGAAGCTTTCTTC,CSVVRRQSFEAFF
TRBJ1-2,NA,TRBV11-2,medium-sized,TGTGCCAGCAGCTTAGGTTCGGGGTTAGGCTATGGCTACACCTTC,CASSLGSGLGYGYTF
TRBJ2-1,TRBD1,TRBV19,NA,TGTGCCAGTAGTATAAAAGACAGGGGGCGCGAAAATGAGCAGTTGTTC,CASSIKDRGRENEQLF
TRBJ2-7,TRBD1,TRBV29-1,many,TGCAGCGTTGTGACAGGGTCGTTAACAGAGCAGTACTTC,CSVVTGSLTEQYF
TRBJ2-5,TRBD2,TRBV28,once,TGTGCCAGCACCTCCCCCCGACTAGCGGGGACCCAGTATTTC,CASTSPRLAGTQYF
TRBJ1-5,NA,TRBV4-2,NA,TGTGCCAGCAGCCAAAAGGGGCCAAGGAATCCCCGGGCCCAGCATTTT,CASSQKGPRNPRAQHF
TRBJ2-2,TRBD2,TRBV12-3/TRBV12-4,NA,TGTGCCAGCAGCCCGCGTGGGGGGGAGGACGGGGAGTTGTTTTTT,CASSPRGGEDGELFF
TRBJ1-2,TRBD1,TRBV11-2,NA,TGCGCCAGCAGTTCGGGACAGTCTTCTAACTATGGCTACAACTTC,CASSSGQSSNYGYNF
TRBJ2-5,NA,TRBV4-1,NA,TGCGCCAGCAGCCAGGAACGTGGAACAGGGTGGGTGACCCAGTACTTC,CASSQERGTGWVTQYF
TRBJ2-2,TRBD2,TRBV13,many,TGTGCCAGCAGCTTGTCGAGCGGGATAGGCAACACCGGGGAGCTGTTTTTT,CASSLSSGIGNTGELFF
TRBJ2-1,NA,TRBV11-2,NA,TGTGCCTGCAGCTTAAGATGGCGGAACAGTGAGCAGTTCTTC,CACSLRWRNSEQFF
TRBJ1-3,NA,TRBV6-5,NA,TGTGCCAGCGGTCTAACTGTAGAACCTGGAAACACCATATATTTT,CASGLTVEPGNTIYF
TRBJ2-1,NA,TRBV28,many,TGTGCCAGCAGGGGAGACGCCTACAATGAGCAGTTCTTC,CASRGDAYNEQFF
TRBJ2-1,NA,TRBV28,NA,TGTTCCAGCAGCCGGACCCTAGCGGAGCAGTTCTTC,CSSSRTLAEQFF
TRBJ1-5,NA,TRBV20-1,NA,TGCAGTGCTGAGCCACCAAATCAGCCCGAGCATTTT,CSAEPPNQPEHF
TRBJ2-7,NA,TRBV5-6,NA,TGTGCCAACAGCTTGCGGGACAGCTACGAGCAGTACTTC,CANSLRDSYEQYF
TRBJ2-3,NA,TRBV7-9,many,TGTGCCAGCAGCTTAAACTCTGATACGCAGTATTTT,CASSLNSDTQYF
TRBJ2-1,NA,TRBV28,many,TGTGCCAGCAGTTGGGACCAAAAGAGCTCCTACAATGAGCAGTTCTTC,CASSWDQKSSYNEQFF
TRBJ2-1,TRBD2,TRBV24-1,many,TGTGCCACCAGTGTCTCAGCGGGAGTATCCTACAATGAGCAGTTCTTC,CATSVSAGVSYNEQFF
TRBJ2-5,NA,TRBV12-3/TRBV12-4,NA,TGTACCAGCAGCCCCATTCTAGTAGTCACCCAGTACTTC,CTSSPILVVTQYF
TRBJ2-1,NA,TRBV7-3,once,TGTGCCAGCAGCCCAGGGGTAGCCTACAATGAGCAGTTCTTC,CASSPGVAYNEQFF
TRBJ2-7,TRBD2,TRBV28,many,TGTGCCAGCAGTTTACCGGGACTAGCGGGAACCGAGCAGTACTTC,CASSLPGLAGTEQYF
TRBJ2-7,NA,TRBV12-3/TRBV12-4,NA,TGTGCCAGCAGCCGAACAGAGTCCTATGTGCAGTACTTC,CASSRTESYVQYF
TRBJ2-3,NA,TRBV11-2,NA,TGTGCCAGCGGCTTAGGGGGAGATACGCAATGTTTT,CASGLGGDTQCF
TRBJ2-5,TRBD1,TRBV5-1,NA,TGCGCCAGCAGCTTGGGAGGGACAGGCCAAGAAACCCAGTACTTC,CASSLGGTGQETQYF
TRBJ1-5,NA,TRBV5-6,once,TGTGCCAGCAACTTGTTCTTGGCCCAGGATAGGAGCAATCAGCCCCAGCATTTT,CASNLFLAQDRSNQPQHF
TRBJ2-1,TRBD2,TRBV11-2,NA,TGTGCCATCAGCTGGACTAGTAGTGGTGAGCAGTTCTTC,CAISWTSSGEQFF